This T cell receptor beta chain derives from a study of tumor and adjacent non-tumor tissue in lung cancer. In the study overall: There were around 11 adenocarcinoma, a couple of squamous cell carcinoma and 1 small cell lung cancer cases.

TCRbeta libraries were built with three rounds of nested PCR, modified from ARM-PCR. TCRdb re-analysed the multiplex PCR reads in MiXCR, keeping a single row per CDR3 protein. The sample yields 70,000 to 90,000 distinct CDR3 sequences, roughly 80% seen once. The template was RNA from unsorted bulk tissue. Of note for this clonotype: The junction shows a germline mismatch at one end, possibly a read error.

Germline V gene sequence: CDR1 SGHNT, CDR2 YENEEA. CDR3 length equals 14 residues. The sequence was collected from a woman in her 50s with non-small cell lung cancer. This chain joins TRBV11-3 and TRBJ2-4; 8 bases are shared with TRBD1. The sample was lung tumor tissue. The CDR3 DNA is TGTACCAGCAGCCCGACAGGGGAAGGGGGCATTCAGTACTTC. It is translated as CTSSPTGEGGIQYF. The whole variable domain, remainder taken from reference TRBV11-3 and TRBJ2-4, is EAGVVQSPRYKIIEKKQPVAFWCNPISGHNTLYWYLQNLGQGPELLIRYENEEAVDDSQLPKDRFSAERLKGVDSTLKIQPAELGDSAVYLCTSSPTGEGGIQYFGAGTRLSVL.